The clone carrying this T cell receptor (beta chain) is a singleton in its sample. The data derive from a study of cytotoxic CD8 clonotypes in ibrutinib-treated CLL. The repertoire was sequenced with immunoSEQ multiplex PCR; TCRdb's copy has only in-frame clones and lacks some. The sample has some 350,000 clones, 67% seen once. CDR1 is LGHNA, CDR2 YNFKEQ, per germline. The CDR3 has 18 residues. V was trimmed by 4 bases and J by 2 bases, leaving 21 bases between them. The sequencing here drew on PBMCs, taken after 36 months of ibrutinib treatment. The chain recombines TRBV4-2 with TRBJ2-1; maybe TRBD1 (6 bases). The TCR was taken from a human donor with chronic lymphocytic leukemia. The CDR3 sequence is CASSPTNIQGWAYNEQFF. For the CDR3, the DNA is TGTGCCAGCAGCCCCACCAACATACAGGGATGGGCCTACAATGAGCAGTTCTTC.